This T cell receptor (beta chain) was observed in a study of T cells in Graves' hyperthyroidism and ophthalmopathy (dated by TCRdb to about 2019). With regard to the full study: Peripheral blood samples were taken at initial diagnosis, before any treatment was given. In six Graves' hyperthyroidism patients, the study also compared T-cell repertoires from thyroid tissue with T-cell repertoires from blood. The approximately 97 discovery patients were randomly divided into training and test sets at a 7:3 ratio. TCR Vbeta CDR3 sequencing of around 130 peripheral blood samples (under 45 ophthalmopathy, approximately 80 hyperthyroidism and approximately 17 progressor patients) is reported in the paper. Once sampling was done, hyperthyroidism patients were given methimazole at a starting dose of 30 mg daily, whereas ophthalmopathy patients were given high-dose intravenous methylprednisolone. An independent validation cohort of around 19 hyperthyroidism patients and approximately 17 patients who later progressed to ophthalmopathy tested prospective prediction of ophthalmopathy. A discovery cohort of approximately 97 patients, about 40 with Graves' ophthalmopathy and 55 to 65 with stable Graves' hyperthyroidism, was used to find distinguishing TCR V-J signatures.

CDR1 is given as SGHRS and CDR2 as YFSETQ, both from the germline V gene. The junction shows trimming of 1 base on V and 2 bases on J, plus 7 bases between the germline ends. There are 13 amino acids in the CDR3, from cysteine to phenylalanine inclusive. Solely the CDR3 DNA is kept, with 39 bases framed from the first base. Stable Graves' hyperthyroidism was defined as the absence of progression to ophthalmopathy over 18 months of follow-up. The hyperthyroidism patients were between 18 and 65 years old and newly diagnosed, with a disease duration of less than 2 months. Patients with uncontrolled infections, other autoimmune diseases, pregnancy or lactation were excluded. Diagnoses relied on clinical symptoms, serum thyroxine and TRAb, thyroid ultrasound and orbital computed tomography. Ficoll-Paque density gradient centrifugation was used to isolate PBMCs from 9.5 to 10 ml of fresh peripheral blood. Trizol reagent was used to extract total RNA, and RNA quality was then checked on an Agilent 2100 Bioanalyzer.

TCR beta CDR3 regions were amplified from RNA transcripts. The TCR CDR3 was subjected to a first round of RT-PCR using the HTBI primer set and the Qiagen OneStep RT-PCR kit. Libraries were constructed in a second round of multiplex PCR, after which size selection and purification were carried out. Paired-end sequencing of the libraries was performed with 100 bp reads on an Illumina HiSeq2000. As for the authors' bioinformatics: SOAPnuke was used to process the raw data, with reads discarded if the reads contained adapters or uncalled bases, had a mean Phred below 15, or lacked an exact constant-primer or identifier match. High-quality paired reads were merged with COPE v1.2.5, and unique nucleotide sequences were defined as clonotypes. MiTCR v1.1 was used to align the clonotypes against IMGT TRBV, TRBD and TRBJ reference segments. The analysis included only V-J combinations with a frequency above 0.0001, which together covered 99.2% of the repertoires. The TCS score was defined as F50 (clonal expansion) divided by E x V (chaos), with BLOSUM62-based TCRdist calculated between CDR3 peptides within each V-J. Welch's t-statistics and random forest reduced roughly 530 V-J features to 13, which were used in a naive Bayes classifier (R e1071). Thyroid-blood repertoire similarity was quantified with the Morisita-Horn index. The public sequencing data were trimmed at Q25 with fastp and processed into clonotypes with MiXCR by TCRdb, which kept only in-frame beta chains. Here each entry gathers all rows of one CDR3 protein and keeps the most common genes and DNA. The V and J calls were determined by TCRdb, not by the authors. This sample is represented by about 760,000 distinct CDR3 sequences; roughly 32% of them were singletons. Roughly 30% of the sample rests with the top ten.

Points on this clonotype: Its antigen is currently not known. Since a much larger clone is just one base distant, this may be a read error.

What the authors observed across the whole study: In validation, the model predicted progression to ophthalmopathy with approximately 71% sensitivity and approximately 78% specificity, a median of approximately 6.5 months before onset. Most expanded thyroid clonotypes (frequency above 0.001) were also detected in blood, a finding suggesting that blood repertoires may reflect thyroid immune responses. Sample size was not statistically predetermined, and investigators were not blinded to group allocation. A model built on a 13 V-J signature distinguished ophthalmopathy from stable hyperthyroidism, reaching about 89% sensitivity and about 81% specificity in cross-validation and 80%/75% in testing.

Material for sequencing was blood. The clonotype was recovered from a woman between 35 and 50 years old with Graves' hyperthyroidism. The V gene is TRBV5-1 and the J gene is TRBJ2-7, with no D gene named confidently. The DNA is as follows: TGCGCCAGCAGCTTGTTCCAGACCTACGAGCAGTACTTC. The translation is CASSLFQTYEQYF.